The clone carrying this T cell receptor beta chain was counted many times. Its antigen is as yet unknown. These data come from a study of CD8+CD57+ T cells in acquired aplastic anemia. General study findings and limits: Roughly 27 shared CD8+ CDR3s appeared highly expressed within patients' immunodominant clones.

Genomic DNA, the template, was used for profiling of the TCR beta VDJ and CDR3. TCRdb processed the reads anew with MiXCR; each CDR3 protein has one entry. The data show approximately 170,000 distinct CDR3 sequences, with around 47% seen just once and 3.2% held by the top ten. From germline, CDR1 is LNHDA and CDR2 SQIVND (reference sequence). J was trimmed by 4 bases and V by 5 bases; bases with no gene match: 7. This CDR3 has 14 residues. Sequencing was done on patients that had shown CD8+CD57+ cell expansion by flow cytometry. The specimen was sorted CD4+, CD8+, or CD8+CD57+ T cells (not recorded which) from PBMCs. This receptor was identified in a human donor with aplastic anemia. The V and J genes are TRBV19 and TRBJ1-1; 7 nucleotides match TRBD1. As DNA, the CDR3 is TGTGCCAGTAGTGCCCAGGGGGACGGCACTGAAGCTTTCTTT. Amino acids: CASSAQGDGTEAFF.